This record concerns one T cell receptor beta chain sequence. This record belongs to a study of shared clonotypes between healthy human individuals. Naive CD8 isolation took CD45RO-negative cells positively selected for CCR7 and excluded terminally differentiated effector memory CD45RA+ cells. The method was immunoSEQ multiplex PCR; TCRdb's version includes in-frame clones alone and lacks a portion of them. The sample carries 1.5 million to 2.5 million clones, around 96% recorded once. V was cut by 0 bases and J by 7 bases, with 9 bases left in between. Germline CDR1 is MNHEY and CDR2 is SVGAGI. The CDR3 consists of 13 residues.

The TCR originated in a man younger than 30 in good health. Source material: naive CD8+ T cells sorted from blood. The V and J genes are TRBV6-5 and TRBJ1-1; unclear D gene. In DNA, the CDR3 is TGTGCCAGCAGTTACTCGTATAAAGGTGAAGCTTTCTTT. Translation: CASSYSYKGEAFF.